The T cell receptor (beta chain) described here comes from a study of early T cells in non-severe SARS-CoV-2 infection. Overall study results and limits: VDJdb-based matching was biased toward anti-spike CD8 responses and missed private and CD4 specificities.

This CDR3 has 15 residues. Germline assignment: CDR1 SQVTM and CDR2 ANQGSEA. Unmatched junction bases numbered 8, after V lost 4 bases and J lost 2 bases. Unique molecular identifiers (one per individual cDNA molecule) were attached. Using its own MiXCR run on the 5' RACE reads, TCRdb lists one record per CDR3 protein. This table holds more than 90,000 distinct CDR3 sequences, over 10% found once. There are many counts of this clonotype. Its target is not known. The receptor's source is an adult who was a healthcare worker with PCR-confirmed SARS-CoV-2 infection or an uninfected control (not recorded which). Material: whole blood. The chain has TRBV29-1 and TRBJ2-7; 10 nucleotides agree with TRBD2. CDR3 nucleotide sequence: TGCAGCGTTGGGTTAGCGGGGGGCTCCCCCTACGAGCAGTACTTC. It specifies CSVGLAGGSPYEQYF.